The clone carrying this T cell receptor (beta chain) was picked up a small number of times. Only in-frame clones appear in the TCRdb table, and some are missing; sequencing was by immunoSEQ multiplex PCR. The repertoire holds around 170,000 clones, about 80% seen once, with 13% to 15% in the top ten. CDR1 is LNHDA, CDR2 SQIVND, per germline (reference sequence). This CDR3 is 13 amino acids long. Trimming removed 3 bases from V and 6 bases from J, with 11 bases in between. This entry belongs to a study of blood T cell repertoires in COVID-19. The clonotype originates from a young man with active or convalescent COVID-19. This chain uses TRBV19 with TRBJ1-2; a possible D gene is TRBD1 (5 bases). The specimen was peripheral blood. The CDR3 reads CASSITSGHGYTF. The CDR3 coding sequence is TGTGCCAGTAGTATTACGTCAGGGCATGGCTACACCTTC.